The clone carrying this TCR beta chain was observed at least ten times. The read halts 3 residues ahead of the CDR3 end, with the missing end drawn from the germline J gene. This sample was taken from a study of T cell clonality in common variable immunodeficiency. In germline, CDR1 is MDHEN, CDR2 SYDVKM. V was clipped by 5 bases and J by 2 bases, with 22 bases between them. The CDR3 consists of 17 residues. TCRdb's table, derived via immunoSEQ multiplex PCR, lists solely in-frame clones and lacks some. The specimen has about 42,000 clones, none found just once. This chain joins TRBV28 and TRBJ2-7, with D possibly matching TRBD1 (6 bases). The receptor comes from a person aged 18-70 years in good health. Input material: peripheral blood mononuclear cells. The sequenced part of the CDR3 DNA is TGTGCCAGCAGTGAGCGTTTAGGGCCCGGGACACCCTACGAG. It yields the protein CASSERLGPGTPYE. The complete CDR3 sequence is CASSERLGPGTPYEQYF.